The 24 T cell receptor beta chains below were found in one sample sequenced in a study of blood T cell repertoires in COVID-19. This table comes from immunoSEQ multiplex PCR, and its TCRdb copy is limited to in-frame clones, with some not included. The sample has about 87,000 clones; over 70% are singletons. The sample taken for sequencing was peripheral blood. Every receptor here comes from a woman between 45 and 60 years old with acute or convalescent COVID-19.

The chain has TRBV9 and TRBJ2-5, with 15 positions matching TRBD2. CDR1 and CDR2 from the germline V gene are SGDLS and YYNGEE. V lost 3 bases to trimming and J lost 5 bases; unmatched junction nucleotides: 5. The CDR3 runs 16 residues. The CDR3 reads CASSAGLAGGPETQYF. CDR3 sequence (DNA): TGTGCCAGCAGCGCCGGACTAGCGGGGGGGCCGGAGACCCAGTACTTC.

The chain combines TRBV28 with TRBJ1-4; a possible D gene is TRBD1 (5 bases). V was clipped by 4 bases and J by 8 bases, with 11 bases between them. The germline gives CDR1 MDHEN, CDR2 SYDVKM. The CDR3 sequence is 13 residues long. In DNA, the CDR3 is TGTGCCAGCAGTTACACGGGGGTCGAAAAACTGTTTTTT. Translated, it gives CASSYTGVEKLFF.

The count of this clone is one. The V gene is TRBV5-1, the J gene TRBJ2-3; the D gene is possibly TRBD2 (7 bases). V lost 0 bases and J 6 bases, leaving 11 bases between the germline ends. Germline V gene sequence: CDR1 SGHRS, CDR2 YFSETQ. The CDR3 loop spans 14 amino acids. This CDR3 is CASSLGGGIDTQYF. The CDR3, as DNA: TGCGCCAGCAGCTTGGGGGGGGGCATCGATACGCAGTATTTT.

This chain links TRBV5-1 with TRBJ1-5; TRBD1 aligns across 8 bases. This CDR3 has 14 residues. From germline, CDR1 is SGHRS and CDR2 YFSETQ. V lost 6 bases to trimming and J lost 1 base; unmatched junction nucleotides: 3. CDR3 in amino acids: CASIGDRSNQPQHF. The CDR3 DNA follows: TGCGCCAGCATCGGGGACAGGAGCAATCAGCCCCAGCATTTT.

A few counts support this clone. J is TRBJ2-5 and V is TRBV7-9; perhaps TRBD1 as D (5 bases). V shed 0 bases and J shed 2 bases, with 7 bases lying between them. The CDR3 loop spans 14 amino acids. Germline V CDR1 and CDR2: SEHNR, FQNEAQ (reference sequence). Here the CDR3 reads CASSLARAQETQYF. Written as DNA, the CDR3 is TGTGCCAGCAGCTTAGCCAGGGCACAAGAGACCCAGTACTTC.

Remarks on this clone: Other DNA variants within this sample encode the same CDR3. The genes are TRBV19 and TRBJ1-1; D remains ambiguous. Trimming pared 3 bases from V and 1 base from J, leaving 12 bases between. The germline gives CDR1 LNHDA, CDR2 SQIVND (reference sequence). CDR3 size: 15 residues. CDR3 sequence reads: CASSMRVTKNTEAFF. The CDR3 nucleotides read TGTGCCAGTAGTATGCGGGTTACCAAGAACACTGAAGCTTTCTTT.

In this sample, this clone turned up once. This chain links TRBV3-1 (or the pseudogene TRBV3-2) with TRBJ1-1; D may be TRBD1 (5 bases). V was shortened by 1 base and J by 5 bases, with 8 bases between the two germline ends. Per the germline V gene, CDR1 is LGHDT and CDR2 is YNNKEL (reference sequence). The CDR3 sequence is 13 residues long. In nucleotides, the CDR3 is TGTGCCAGCAGCCAAGCCAGGGCAACTGAAGCTTTCTTT. Its protein is CASSQARATEAFF.

DNA of the CDR3: TGTGCCAGCAGTCCCGACGGTACAGGGATTGGGGGTTTTTTT. Its translation is CASSPDGTGIGGFF. The V gene is TRBV27, the J gene TRBJ1-4; the D gene is possibly TRBD1 (6 bases). The CDR3 is made up of 14 amino acids. Per germline, CDR1 MNHEY and CDR2 SMNVEV (reference sequence). Trimming took off 5 bases at V and 17 bases at J, with 24 bases between the two ends.

This chain links TRBV7-2 with TRBJ2-1; TRBD2 matches 13 bases. The CDR3 runs 18 residues. Germline assignment: CDR1 SGHTA and CDR2 FQGNSA. The J segment lost 1 base and the V segment lost 4 bases, leaving 7 bases of the junction unmatched. The CDR3 region is CASSYPTSGGVSYNEQFF. The DNA of the CDR3 is TGTGCCAGCAGCTACCCCACTAGCGGGGGGGTTTCCTACAATGAGCAGTTCTTC.

The chain uses TRBV7-6 and TRBJ2-1, with TRBD2 as a possible D gene (7 bases). The germline V gene encodes CDR1 SGHVS and CDR2 FNYEAQ. The CDR3 is 15 amino acids. The V end lost 5 bases, the J end lost 7 bases, and 18 bases lay between the germline ends. The CDR3 nucleotides are TGTGCCAGCAGCCCCCGGACTAGGGGGGAAAATGAGCAGTTCTTC. It is translated as CASSPRTRGENEQFF.

This chain uses TRBV6-5 with TRBJ1-5; no definite D call. This CDR3 comprises 15 residues. The germline V gene encodes CDR1 MNHEY and CDR2 SVGAGI. Trimming pared 2 bases from V and 1 base from J, leaving 9 bases between. CDR3: CASSYSGGSNQPQHF. The DNA for the CDR3 is TGTGCCAGCAGTTACAGCGGAGGAAGCAATCAGCCCCAGCATTTT.

V usage is TRBV6-5 and J usage is TRBJ1-5, with unresolved D. The V end was cut by 6 bases, the J end by 0 bases, with 9 bases between. Germline V gene lookup returns CDR1 MNHEY and CDR2 SVGAGI. CDR3 length equals 14 residues. CDR3 DNA sequence: TGTGCCAGCAGCCCCCAGCGTAGCAATCAGCCCCAGCATTTT. It specifies CASSPQRSNQPQHF.

The chain combines TRBV28 with TRBJ1-4; 9 bases are a match to TRBD1. CDR3 size: 16 residues. In germline, CDR1 is MDHEN, CDR2 SYDVKM. After removal of 4 bases from V and 8 bases from J, the junction contained 11 bases not matched to a gene. The DNA of the CDR3 is TGTGCCAGCAGTTCTAGGAGGGGACAGGGCCTCGAAAAACTGTTTTTT. Translating it yields CASSSRRGQGLEKLFF.

The chain links TRBV6-5 to TRBJ1-1; D not resolved. Trimming stripped 2 bases from V and 0 bases from J, with 10 bases between. This CDR3 contains 15 residues. Germline V gene data show CDR1 as MNHEY and CDR2 as SVGAGI. The CDR3 loop is CASSYLTPLNTEAFF. The CDR3 DNA reads as TGTGCCAGCAGTTACCTCACACCGTTGAACACTGAAGCTTTCTTT.

The rearrangement uses TRBV5-5 and TRBJ1-1, with D unresolved. V was clipped by 4 bases and J by 3 bases, with 16 bases between them. The V gene's germline CDR1 is SGHKS and CDR2 YYEKEE (reference sequence). The length of the CDR3 is 15 residues. This CDR3 is CASSPLLGFYTEAFF. CDR3 nucleotide sequence: TGTGCCAGCAGCCCACTTCTAGGCTTTTACACTGAAGCTTTCTTT.

The chain combines TRBV7-9 with TRBJ1-2, with D maybe TRBD1 (5 bases). The V gene's germline CDR1 is SEHNR and CDR2 FQNEAQ (reference sequence). V was shortened by 1 base and J by 4 bases, with 13 bases between the two germline ends. This CDR3 has 15 amino acids. CDR3 coding DNA: TGTGCCAGCAGCTTAGGATCAGGGCCCGTCTATGGCTACACCTTC. Translation gives CASSLGSGPVYGYTF.

This chain uses TRBV28 with TRBJ1-1; D perhaps matches TRBD1 (5 bases). The germline V and J ends were trimmed by 5 bases and 1 base, with 11 bases remaining between them. CDR1 and CDR2 (germline): MDHEN, SYDVKM. The CDR3 runs 14 residues. CDR3 DNA sequence: TGTGCCAGCAGTCTTGACCAGGGGAACACTGAAGCTTTCTTT. Translating gives CASSLDQGNTEAFF.

The genes are TRBV15 and TRBJ1-5; D is possibly TRBD1 (6 bases). CDR3 length equals 16 residues. With 0 bases removed from V and 7 bases from J, the gap between germline ends came to 16 bases. Per germline, CDR1 LNHNV and CDR2 YYDKDF (reference sequence). The DNA of the CDR3 is TGTGCCACCAGCAGAGATTTCAGGGGTGGAGGACAGCCCCAGCATTTT. Encoded protein: CATSRDFRGGGQPQHF.

The rearrangement joins TRBV27 to TRBJ2-2; 7 positions agree with TRBD1. CDR1 is MNHEY, CDR2 SMNVEV, per germline (reference sequence). V dropped 6 bases and J dropped 1; count of bases not matched to a gene: 8. CDR3 length: 16 amino acids. Here the CDR3 DNA reads TGTGCCAGCAGCCCTCGAGGGGGCCTGAACACCGGGGAGCTGTTTTTT. Translated, it gives CASSPRGGLNTGELFF.

This rearrangement joins TRBV6-6 to TRBJ1-5, with 9 bases fitting TRBD1. V was pared by 4 bases and J by 2 bases, with 3 bases of the junction left unmatched. The CDR3 consists of 15 residues. Germline CDR1 reads MNHNY; CDR2 reads SVGAGI (reference sequence). CDR3 nucleotide sequence: TGTGCCAGCAGTTCACAGGGGGCGGGCAATCAGCCCCAGCATTTT. Translation gives CASSSQGAGNQPQHF.

This clone was seen more than once but under ten times. This chain uses TRBV19 with TRBJ2-2; D perhaps matches TRBD2 (5 bases). Germline V gene data show CDR1 as LNHDA and CDR2 as SQIVND (reference sequence). The CDR3 totals 15 residues. Trimming left V 10 bases short and J 0 bases short, with 15 bases between. As DNA, the CDR3 is TGTGCCACCAAACGGGGATTCGCGAACACCGGGGAGCTGTTTTTT. This sequence encodes CATKRGFANTGELFF.

V is TRBV5-1 and J is TRBJ1-4; possibly TRBD1 for D (6 bases). The CDR3 totals 15 residues. CDR1 and CDR2 (germline): SGHRS, YFSETQ. V lost 0 bases and J 4 bases, leaving 10 bases between the germline ends. The DNA for the CDR3 is TGCGCCAGCAGCTTGGGTTCAGGGGTTAATGAAAAACTGTTTTTT. This codes for CASSLGSGVNEKLFF.

This clone was counted between two and nine times. CDR3 DNA sequence: TGTGCCAGCAGCCAGGGGACAGTGAACACTGAAGCTTTCTTT. It translates to CASSQGTVNTEAFF. The chain employs TRBV14 and TRBJ1-1, with TRBD1 matching 7 bases. Germline V gene data show CDR1 as SGHDN and CDR2 as FVKESK. This CDR3 contains 14 residues. Germline trimming cut 3 bases from V and 0 bases from J; bases unmatched to any gene: 1.

The chain is built from TRBV5-1 and TRBJ2-3, with 9 bases matching TRBD1. Germline V gives CDR1 SGHRS, CDR2 YFSETQ. The length of the CDR3 is 16 residues. V dropped 4 bases and J dropped 3; count of bases not matched to a gene: 9. The CDR3 sequence: CASSVKGQGRTDTQYF. CDR3 in DNA: TGCGCCAGCAGCGTGAAGGGACAGGGCAGGACAGATACGCAGTATTTT.